Only a few counts were recorded for the clone carrying this TCR beta chain. Its cognate antigen is unknown. The sample belongs to a study of T-cell memory formation after mild COVID-19. Background on the study: TCR clusters mostly belonged to single donors.

Whole-study findings and limits: Still unconfirmed is whether the second-wave clones peaking on day 37 recognized SARS-CoV-2.

Using its own MiXCR run on the 5' RACE reads, TCRdb lists one record per CDR3 protein. The data hold 200,000 to 250,000 distinct CDR3 sequences, with 9.4% observed a single time. V was cut by 5 bases and J by 4 bases, with 14 bases left in between. This CDR3 spans 14 amino acids. From germline, CDR1 is SGHAT and CDR2 FQNNGV. Specimen: PBMCs or a T cell subset sorted from them (not recorded which). This receptor was obtained from a man younger than 35 who had mild COVID-19 (a few samples of this study predate the infection). Cell type and time point are not known. This chain joins TRBV11-2 and TRBJ1-2; perhaps TRBD1 as D (6 bases). CDR3 DNA sequence: TGTGCCAGCAGCCCCGACAGGATCTCCTATGGCTACACCTTC. Its translation: CASSPDRISYGYTF. Based on the CDR3 plus reference TRBV11-2 and TRBJ1-2, the full variable domain is EAGVAQSPRYKIIEKRQSVAFWCNPISGHATLYWYQQILGQGPKLLIQFQNNGVVDDSQLPKDRFSAERLKGVDSTLKIQPAKLEDSAVYLCASSPDRISYGYTFGSGTRLTVV.